Following are 18 T cell receptor beta chains from one sample sequenced in a study of blood T cell repertoires in COVID-19. TCRdb keeps only in-frame clones here, not all; method: immunoSEQ multiplex PCR. The sample holds 200,000 to 250,000 clones, around 81% seen once. Sequencing used peripheral blood. These receptors originate from a man aged 30-40 years who had recovered from COVID-19.

This clone was observed a single time. The rearrangement uses TRBV28 and TRBJ1-1, with TRBD1 identical over 7 bases. The CDR3 consists of 14 residues. V dropped 6 bases and J dropped 5; count of bases not matched to a gene: 9. Germline loops: CDR1 MDHEN, CDR2 SYDVKM. CDR3 nucleotide sequence: TGTGCCAGCAGGCCTACAGGGGTAGGAACTGAAGCTTTCTTT. Its translation: CASRPTGVGTEAFF.

This sequence joins TRBV18 and TRBJ2-3; 13 positions match TRBD2. The CDR3 totals 18 residues. From germline, CDR1 is KGHSH and CDR2 LQKENI. Trimming took 0 bases from V and 1 from J; bases not matched to a gene: 4. CDR3 amino acids: CASSPPRGTSGGTDTQYF. Written as DNA, the CDR3 is TGTGCCAGCTCACCACCGAGGGGGACTAGCGGGGGCACAGATACGCAGTATTTT. The whole variable domain, filled in from reference TRBV18 and TRBJ2-3, reads NAGVMQNPRHLVRRRGQEARLRCSPMKGHSHVYWYRQLPEEGLKFMVYLQKENIIDESGMPKERFSAEFPKEGPSILRIQQVVRGDSAAYFCASSPPRGTSGGTDTQYFGPGTRLTVL.

Ten or more counts support this clone. The rearrangement joins TRBV19 to TRBJ1-3; D not resolved. The CDR3 totals 12 residues. Deletions cut 6 bases from V and 2 bases from J, with 5 bases between. CDR1 is LNHDA, CDR2 SQIVND, per germline (reference sequence). The CDR3 spells CASSFPGNTIYF. The CDR3, as DNA: TGTGCCAGTAGCTTTCCTGGAAACACCATATATTTT.

The CDR3, as DNA: TGTGCCAGCAGCTTAGCGACGGGACAGGGTGCGGGGGGCTACACCTTC. Protein sequence: CASSLATGQGAGGYTF. This chain uses TRBV7-9 with TRBJ1-2, with 9 bases lining up with TRBD1. CDR1 is SEHNR and CDR2 is FQNEAQ in the germline V gene (reference sequence). With 0 bases clipped from V and 8 bases from J, the junction kept 10 bases outside the gene matches. The CDR3 extends over 16 amino acids.

This sequence joins TRBV13 and TRBJ2-3; D not resolved. Germline lookup yields CDR1 PRHDT and CDR2 FYEKMQ (reference sequence). Trimming took off 2 bases at V and 0 bases at J, with 6 bases between the two ends. CDR3 size: 14 residues. Written as DNA, the CDR3 is TGTGCCAGCAGCTTAATGGCTAGCACAGATACGCAGTATTTT. Protein sequence: CASSLMASTDTQYF.

The chain combines TRBV6-5 with TRBJ2-2, with D maybe TRBD2 (5 bases). This CDR3 has 11 amino acids. Trimming took off 11 bases at V and 8 bases at J, with 12 bases between the two ends. The germline V gene has CDR1 MNHEY and CDR2 SVGAGI. CDR3 residues: CAAGLGGELFF. The CDR3 coding sequence is TGTGCCGCGGGCCTAGGAGGGGAGCTGTTTTTT.

The sample holds a few counts of this clone. The chain is built from TRBV15 and TRBJ2-7; tentative D call: TRBD2 (5 bases). Germline V gene data show CDR1 as LNHNV and CDR2 as YYDKDF (reference sequence). V lost 0 bases and J lost 5, with 14 bases in between. The CDR3 is 15 residues long. The CDR3 nucleotides read TGTGCCACCAGCAGAGATTTGAGGGAAACGAACGAGCAGTACTTC. Amino acids: CATSRDLRETNEQYF.

This sequence joins TRBV7-7 and TRBJ2-7, with 10 bases fitting TRBD1. This CDR3 spans 14 amino acids. CDR1 and CDR2 from the germline V gene are SSHAT and FNYEAQ (reference sequence). The junction had 4 bases not matched to a gene; V was cut back by 5 bases and J by 3 bases. The CDR3 reads CASSPDRGSYEQYF. The CDR3 DNA sequence: TGTGCCAGCAGCCCGGACAGGGGGAGCTACGAGCAGTACTTC.

J is TRBJ2-2 and V is TRBV7-3; 7 bases align to TRBD1. In germline, CDR1 is SGHTA, CDR2 FQGTGA. This CDR3 spans 19 amino acids. V was pared by 2 bases and J by 3 bases, with 15 bases of the junction left unmatched. The CDR3 reads CASSLPSSRQGSDTGELFF. For the CDR3, the DNA is TGTGCCAGCAGCTTACCCTCCTCGCGACAGGGCTCCGACACCGGGGAGCTGTTTTTT. Combining the CDR3 with reference TRBV7-3 and TRBJ2-2 gives the whole variable domain GAGVSQTPSNKVTEKGKYVELRCDPISGHTALYWYRQSLGQGPEFLIYFQGTGAADDSGLPNDRFFAVRPEGSVSTLKIQRTERGDSAVYLCASSLPSSRQGSDTGELFFGEGSRLTVL.

The chain is built from TRBV7-6 and TRBJ2-1; 7 bases map to TRBD2. This CDR3 is built from 17 residues. V lost 1 base to trimming and J lost 0 bases; unmatched junction nucleotides: 6. Germline V gene sequence: CDR1 SGHVS, CDR2 FNYEAQ. The CDR3 is CASSLESGESSYNEQFF. The CDR3 region has the DNA TGTGCCAGCAGCTTAGAAAGCGGGGAGAGCTCCTACAATGAGCAGTTCTTC.

J is TRBJ2-3 and V is TRBV3-1 (or the pseudogene TRBV3-2), with a tentative D call TRBD2 (6 bases). This CDR3 region has 15 residues. Germline V gene data show CDR1 as LGHDT and CDR2 as YNNKEL (reference sequence). V lost 2 bases, J lost 0 bases, and 9 bases lay in between. CDR3 nucleotides: TGTGCCAGCAGCCAACGCGGGGTTAGCACAGATACGCAGTATTTT. Its protein is CASSQRGVSTDTQYF.

The chain couples TRBV5-6 to TRBJ1-3, with D hard to call. V was trimmed by 3 bases and J by 6 bases, leaving 13 bases between them. The CDR3 is 14 amino acids. Germline loops: CDR1 SGHDT, CDR2 YYEEEE. CDR3 sequence: CASSSNPSVNTIYF. In DNA form, the CDR3 reads TGTGCCAGCAGCTCCAACCCTAGTGTAAACACCATATATTTT.

The CDR3 loop is CASSEAQGAGETQYF. The CDR3 DNA reads as TGTGCCAGCAGTGAGGCCCAGGGGGCGGGTGAGACCCAGTACTTC. The chain has TRBV25-1 and TRBJ2-5, with TRBD1 identical over 8 bases. This CDR3 is 15 amino acids long. V shed 3 bases, J shed 5 bases, and the junction held 8 bases outside the gene matches. Per the germline V gene, CDR1 is MGHDK and CDR2 is SYGVNS. Together with reference TRBV25-1 and TRBJ2-5, the CDR3 gives the full variable domain: EADIYQTPRYLVIGTGKKITLECSQTMGHDKMYWYQQDPGMELHLIHYSYGVNSTEKGDLSSESTVSRIRTEHFPLTLESARPSHTSQYLCASSEAQGAGETQYFGPGTRLLVL.

The chain couples TRBV27 to TRBJ1-2; D not certain. Trimming shortened V by 5 bases and J by 8 bases, and 18 bases separated the two germline ends. The CDR3 extends over 14 amino acids. Germline loops: CDR1 MNHEY, CDR2 SMNVEV (reference sequence). The CDR3 here is CASSGFYGRDGYTF. For the CDR3, the DNA is TGTGCCAGCAGTGGGTTTTATGGGAGAGACGGCTACACCTTC.

The chain carries TRBV9 and TRBJ2-5, with a possible D match to TRBD2 (5 bases). This CDR3 spans 14 amino acids. V lost 3 bases and J 7 bases, leaving 16 bases between the germline ends. Germline V lookup: CDR1 SGDLS, CDR2 YYNGEE. The CDR3 DNA follows: TGTGCCAGCAGCGCCGGGCTAGCTTCGGGGACCCAGTACTTC. It yields the protein CASSAGLASGTQYF.

CDR3 region: CASSQDRARVEKLFF. The CDR3 DNA is TGTGCCAGCAGCCAAGACAGGGCCAGGGTCGAAAAACTGTTTTTT. V is TRBV3-1 (or the pseudogene TRBV3-2) and J is TRBJ1-4, with D perhaps TRBD1 (5 bases). Germline loops: CDR1 LGHDT, CDR2 YNNKEL (reference sequence). The V gene lost 0 bases and the J gene lost 8 bases, with 13 bases spanning the gap. This CDR3 contains 15 residues.

This chain's CDR3 is CASSVRGEWSNTDTQYF. CDR3 coding DNA: TGTGCCAGCAGCGTACGCGGGGAATGGTCGAACACAGATACGCAGTATTTT. The chain joins TRBV9 to TRBJ2-3, with D maybe TRBD2 (6 bases). From germline, CDR1 is SGDLS and CDR2 YYNGEE. The CDR3 contains 17 residues. Trimming removed 1 base at V and 2 bases at J, with 17 bases between.

For the CDR3, the DNA is TGTGCCAGCAGCCTCGAGCTACAGGGGGGAAGTCAGCCCCAGCATTTT. It translates to CASSLELQGGSQPQHF. The V and J genes are TRBV5-8 and TRBJ1-5; TRBD1 matches at 8 bases. CDR3 size: 16 residues. The germline CDR1 and CDR2 sequences are SGHTS and YDEGEE. V lost 4 bases, J lost 6 bases, and 12 bases stayed unmatched.